Included here is one T cell receptor beta chain sequence, with context. The antigen is not known. This record comes from a study of STAT3 mutations in large granular lymphocyte leukemia. Study details: Immunosuppressive therapy was given to more than half of T-LGLL patients. Study-wide points: Treatment regimens differed across patients between samplings. In T-cell large granular lymphocyte leukemia, about half of patients showed multiple immunodominant subclonotypes. No sample exists from the first appearance of each clone. After therapy, about 30% of the 18 patients switched clonotypes, all new clones STAT3 wild type.

Trimming took 1 base from V and 6 from J, leaving 0 bases between them. The length of the CDR3 is 10 residues. Germline loops: CDR1 SGHTA, CDR2 FQGNSA. The data were produced by immunoSEQ multiplex PCR, yet TCRdb's version contains in-frame clones alone and is incomplete. Among some 17,000 clones listed, approximately 85% were seen once. Sequencing was carried out using peripheral blood mononuclear cells. This sequence joins TRBV7-2 and TRBJ2-5, with no clear D. The sequence derives from a man aged 50 to 60 with T-cell large granular lymphocyte leukemia. Some clones in this sample may be carry-over from other donors' samples. The CDR3 nucleotides read TGTGCCAGCAGCTTAGAGACCCAGTACTTC. Encoded protein: CASSLETQYF.